Given below is one T cell receptor (beta chain) in context. Its antigen is unknown. Base qualities are missing; no much larger clone stands one base away. These data originate in a study of blood T cells in healthy people across ages (dated by TCRdb to about 2015). Background for the entire study: Template switching captured roughly one uniquely barcoded TCR beta cDNA molecule per two T cells in model experiments. To avoid experimental bias, donors of different ages were spread randomly across the sequencing lanes. Donors were grouped into four age groups: young (average roughly 15 years), middle-aged (over 35), aged (62) and long-lived (about 90). To track age-related changes in TCR beta repertoire diversity, the study relied on deep sequencing normalized with unique cDNA molecular identifiers. Using the same blood draw, the study looked at two additional independent replicas of 1 million unique cDNA reads for two donors, one aged 18 to 30 and the other aged 80 or older. The study at large found these results: The percentage of naive T cells measured by flow cytometry correlated strongly with observed TCR beta diversity. Estimates of total diversity from one million sequenced T cells were regarded as lower bounds and underestimates. Since profiling was done on bulk unsorted PBMCs, naive and antigen-experienced compartments could not be conclusively compared. Observed TCR beta diversity per million T cells fell roughly linearly with age, and a significant reduction was already apparent by age roughly 41. Donor CMV infection status was unknown, potentially confounding age-related changes in expanded clonotypes. Compared with the aged group, the long-lived group had more naive CD4+ T cells, fewer expanded clones and increased TCR diversity, a pattern suggesting age selection.

Library preparation was by 5' RACE. Sequenced on an Illumina HiSeq 2500. A second PCR of roughly 6 to 12 cycles was run with a J-beta primer mix and a sample-barcoded 5' primer. Each TCR beta cDNA molecule received a unique molecular identifier from a template-switch 5' adaptor carrying 12 random nucleotides. At least 3 million CDR3-containing paired-end reads were obtained from each sample. All of the RNA was converted into first-strand cDNA using the Mint cDNA synthesis kit, with a TRBC-specific oligonucleotide serving as the primer. Following uracil-DNA glycosylase treatment, a first 18-cycle PCR with universal primers M1SS and BC2_uni_R was performed on all cDNA. The original pipeline was this. Each sample was normalized by randomly selecting 1 million high-quality reads, each carrying a distinct molecular identifier. Instead of being binned into consensus sequences, reads with shared molecular identifiers were discarded. MiTCR, run with a Q25 quality threshold and the strictest error-elimination algorithm, handled CDR3 identification, clonotype clustering and error correction. A nonparametric unseen species model using Euler transformation provided a lower-bound estimate of total TCR beta diversity. The raw public reads went through TCRdb reprocessing: fastp at Q25, MiXCR clone calling, in-frame beta chains kept. Here each entry gathers all rows of one CDR3 protein and keeps the most common genes and DNA. In this record, the V and J calls reflect TCRdb's handling and not the investigators' own analysis. This sample holds 780,000 or so distinct CDR3 sequences; around three fifths were observed only once. Of the sample, 20% to 30% falls within the top ten clones.

Via the germline V gene, CDR1 is MNHNS and CDR2 SASEGT. The CDR3 goes from the cysteine to the phenylalanine over 13 residues. The read is trimmed to its CDR3 DNA, 39 bases read in frame from base 1. The donors were around 39 Caucasian individuals from Russia, aged 6 to 90 years, who were systemically healthy. Ten milliliters of peripheral blood were drawn from each donor into EDTA-treated Vacutainer tubes. Ficoll-Paque density-gradient centrifugation was used to isolate PBMCs, with at least 6.5 million per sample. Trizol reagent was used to extract total RNA from the PBMCs, yielding at least 6 micrograms per sample. For every donor, an aliquot of PBMCs went through flow cytometry to measure the percentages of naive CD45RAhigh/CD27high T cells.

The sequenced sample consisted of blood. Recombination connected TRBV6-1 to TRBJ2-5; no D gene call is confident. The assigned J gene may be wrong: the sequence end matches TRBJ2-7 better. The receptor was isolated from a middle-aged man in good health. The DNA is TGTGCCGGCCTGGGCACATTGGGCGACGAGCAGTACTTC. Its translation reads: CAGLGTLGDEQYF.